This T cell receptor (beta chain) was observed in a study of OX40 agonist ivuxolimab in advanced cancers. Study-level background: Every patient in dose escalation had hepatocellular carcinoma, melanoma, renal cell or head and neck cancer. Subjects had a mean age of around 60 years, with a range of roughly 20 to 79; just over 80% were male.

The V gene's germline CDR1 is MNHNY and CDR2 SVGAGI (reference sequence). CDR3 length: 13 amino acids. V shed 7 bases and J shed 0 bases, with 8 bases lying between them. Autoimmune disease history or systemic immunosuppression led to patient exclusion. Sampled blood was obtained at baseline, cycle 4 day 1, and cycle 7 day 1. The protocol was immunoSEQ multiplex PCR, while the TCRdb copy is restricted to in-frame clones and leaves out a portion. The table lists some 70,000 clones, under 90% of them singletons. The J gene is TRBJ2-3, the V gene TRBV6-6; TRBD1 might be the D (5 bases). The TCR originated in an adult with an advanced solid tumor such as melanoma, head and neck, liver or kidney cancer. The sample consisted of CD4+ or CD8+ T cells sorted from blood, taken in a trial of the OX40 agonist ivuxolimab. The CDR3 DNA reads TGTGCCAGCAAGACAGCTAGCACAGATACGCAGTATTTT. This codes for CASKTASTDTQYF.